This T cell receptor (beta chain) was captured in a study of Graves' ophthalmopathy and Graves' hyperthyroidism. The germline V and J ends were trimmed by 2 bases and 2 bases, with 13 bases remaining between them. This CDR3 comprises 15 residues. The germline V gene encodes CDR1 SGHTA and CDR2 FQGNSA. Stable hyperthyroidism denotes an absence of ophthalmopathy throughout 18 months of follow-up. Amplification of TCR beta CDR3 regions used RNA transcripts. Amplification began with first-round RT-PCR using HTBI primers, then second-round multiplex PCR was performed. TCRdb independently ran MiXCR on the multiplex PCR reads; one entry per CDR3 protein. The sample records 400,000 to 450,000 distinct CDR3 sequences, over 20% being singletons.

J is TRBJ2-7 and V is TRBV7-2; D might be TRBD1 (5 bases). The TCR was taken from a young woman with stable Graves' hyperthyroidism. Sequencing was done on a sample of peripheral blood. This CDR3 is CASSLKQGNPYEQYF. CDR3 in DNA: TGTGCCAGCAGCTTAAAGCAGGGAAACCCCTACGAGCAGTACTTC. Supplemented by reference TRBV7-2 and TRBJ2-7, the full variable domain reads GAGVSQSPSNKVTEKGKDVELRCDPISGHTALYWYRQSLGQGLEFLIYFQGNSAPDKSGLPSDRFSAERTGGSVSTLTIQRTQQEDSAVYLCASSLKQGNPYEQYFGPGTRLTVT.